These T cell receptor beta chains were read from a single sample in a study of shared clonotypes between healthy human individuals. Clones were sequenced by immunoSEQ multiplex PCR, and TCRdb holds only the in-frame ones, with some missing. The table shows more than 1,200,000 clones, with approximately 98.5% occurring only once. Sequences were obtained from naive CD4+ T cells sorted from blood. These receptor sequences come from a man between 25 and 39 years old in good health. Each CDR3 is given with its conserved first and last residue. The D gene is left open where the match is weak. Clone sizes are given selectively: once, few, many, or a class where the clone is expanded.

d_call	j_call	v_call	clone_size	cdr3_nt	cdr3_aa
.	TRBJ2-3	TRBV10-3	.	TGTGCCACACAGGGACGAGACGATACGCAGTATTTT	CATQGRDDTQYF
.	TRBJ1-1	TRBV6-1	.	TGTGCCAGCAGGGTAAAAATGAACACTGAAGCTTTCTTT	CASRVKMNTEAFF
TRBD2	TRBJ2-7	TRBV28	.	TGTGCCAGCAGTTTATGGCCTAGCGGGGCTAGCTCCTACGAGCAGTACTTC	CASSLWPSGASSYEQYF
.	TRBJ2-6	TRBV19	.	TGTGCCAGTTTCGGTCCTTACTCTGGGGCCAACGTCCTGACTTTC	CASFGPYSGANVLTF
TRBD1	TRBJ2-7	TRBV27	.	TGTGCCAGCAGTCTCGGGACAGCTTACGAGCAGTACTTC	CASSLGTAYEQYF
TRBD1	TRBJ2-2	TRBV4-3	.	TGCGCCAGCAGCCAGTTGACAGGGTTCGGGGAGCTGTTTTTT	CASSQLTGFGELFF
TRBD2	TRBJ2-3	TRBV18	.	TGTGCCAGCTCACCGGGCCCTAGCGGGCGCACAGATACGCAGTATTTT	CASSPGPSGRTDTQYF
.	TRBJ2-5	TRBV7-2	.	TGTGCCAGCAGCTTTTTTGCTGAGACCCAGTACTTC	CASSFFAETQYF
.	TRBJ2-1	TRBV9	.	TGTGCCAGCAGCGTAGACCCCGCCCCGAGGGCGGCGAATGAGCAGTTCTTC	CASSVDPAPRAANEQFF
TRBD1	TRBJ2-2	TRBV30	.	TGTGCCTGGAAGGACAGGGTACTTCCCGGGGAGCTGTTTTTT	CAWKDRVLPGELFF
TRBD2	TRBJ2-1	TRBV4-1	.	TGCGCCAGCAGCCAAAGACTAGCGGGACCCCTAATGGTTGAGCAGTTCTTC	CASSQRLAGPLMVEQFF
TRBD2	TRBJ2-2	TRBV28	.	TGTGCCAGCAGTCTGGGGCTAGCGGAGAACACCGGGGAGCTGTTTTTT	CASSLGLAENTGELFF
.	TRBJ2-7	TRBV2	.	TGTGCCAGCAGTTACGAATACGAGCAGTACTTC	CASSYEYEQYF
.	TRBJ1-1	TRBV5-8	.	TGTGCCAGCAGCTCCGTACTTCAGGGGAACACTGAAGCTTTCTTT	CASSSVLQGNTEAFF
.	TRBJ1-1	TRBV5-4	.	TGTGCCAGCAGTTCCACCGTGAACACTGAAGCTTTCTTT	CASSSTVNTEAFF
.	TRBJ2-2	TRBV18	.	TGTGCCAGCTCACTGCTCCCCAAACGCGGCACATCACCCAACGCGAACACCGGGGAGCTGTTTTTT	CASSLLPKRGTSPNANTGELFF
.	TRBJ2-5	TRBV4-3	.	TGCGCCAGCAGCCAAGGGTTAGGTGAGACCCAGTACTTC	CASSQGLGETQYF
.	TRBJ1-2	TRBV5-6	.	TGTGCCAGCAGCTTGGCGAGAGAGCATGGCTACACCTTC	CASSLAREHGYTF
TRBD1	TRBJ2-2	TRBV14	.	TGTGCCAGCAGCCAAGTAATCAGGACAGGGTACGCCGGGGAGCTGTTTTTT	CASSQVIRTGYAGELFF
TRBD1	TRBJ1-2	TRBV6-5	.	TGTGCCAGCAGGGCGGACAGGGGCGACTATGGCTACACCTTC	CASRADRGDYGYTF
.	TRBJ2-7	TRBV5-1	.	TGCGCCAGCAGCTGGGATCCCTCCTACGAGCAGTACTTC	CASSWDPSYEQYF
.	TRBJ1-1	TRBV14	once	TGTGCCAGCAGCCCGAAGACAGGACGGAACACTGAAGCTTTCTTT	CASSPKTGRNTEAFF
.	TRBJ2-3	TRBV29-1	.	TGCAGCGTTGAATTTCGTCCAGGGGGCACAGATACGCAGTATTTT	CSVEFRPGGTDTQYF
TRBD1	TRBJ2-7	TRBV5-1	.	TGCGCCAGCAGCTCAGGACAGGGTTCCTACGAGCAGTACTTC	CASSSGQGSYEQYF
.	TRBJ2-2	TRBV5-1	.	TGCGCCAGCAACAAATCCCCTGTAGGGGCCACCGGGGAGCTGTTTTTT	CASNKSPVGATGELFF
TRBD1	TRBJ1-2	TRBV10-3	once	TGTGCCATTGGACAGGGCGTACTCTATGGCTACACCTTC	CAIGQGVLYGYTF
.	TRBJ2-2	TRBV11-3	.	TGTGCCAGCAGCAGAGGGGGGGAGCTGTTTTTT	CASSRGGELFF
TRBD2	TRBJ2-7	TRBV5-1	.	TGCGCCAGCAGCTTGACTAGCGGGAGCTCCCACGAGCAGTACTTC	CASSLTSGSSHEQYF
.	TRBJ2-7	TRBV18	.	TGTGCCAGCTCACCTTTTGCGCTATCCTACGAGCAGTACTTC	CASSPFALSYEQYF
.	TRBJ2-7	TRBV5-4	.	TGTGCCAGCAGCTTGGTGGGCAGGATCGGCTACGAGCAGTACTTC	CASSLVGRIGYEQYF
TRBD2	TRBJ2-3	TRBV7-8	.	TGTGCCAGCAGTTCCCTCGTGGCGGGAGGATATTACACAGATACGCAGTATTTT	CASSSLVAGGYYTDTQYF
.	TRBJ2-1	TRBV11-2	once	TGTGCCAGCAGCTTAGATGTTAGCAGGGATCGGGATGAGCAGTTCTTC	CASSLDVSRDRDEQFF
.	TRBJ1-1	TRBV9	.	TGTGCCAGCAGCCTCAGTGGGTGGGAGGAAGCTTTCTTT	CASSLSGWEEAFF
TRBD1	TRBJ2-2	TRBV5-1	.	TGCGCCAGCAGCTTTGTAGGGGGCCCCATGAGCGGGGAGCTGTTTTTT	CASSFVGGPMSGELFF
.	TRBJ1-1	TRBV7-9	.	TGTGCCAGCAGCTATGACCTACCGAACACTGAAGCTTTCTTT	CASSYDLPNTEAFF
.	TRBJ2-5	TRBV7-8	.	TGTGCCAGCAGCTTACCTGCTCAAAGACTAGTCGGAGAGACCCAGTACTTC	CASSLPAQRLVGETQYF
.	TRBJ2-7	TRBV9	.	TGTGCCAGCAGCGTCGGGGCAGAGAAGTCCTACGAGCAGTACTTC	CASSVGAEKSYEQYF
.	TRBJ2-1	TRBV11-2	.	TGTGCCAGCAAATTAAGCTGGAGCTCCTACAATGAGCAGTTCTTC	CASKLSWSSYNEQFF
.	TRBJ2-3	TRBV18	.	TGTGCCAGCTCCCCCGGGCCCTACACAGATACGCAGTATTTT	CASSPGPYTDTQYF
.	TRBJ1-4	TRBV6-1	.	TGTGCCAGCAGTGAGTACAGGAACCCGAATGAAAAACTGTTTTTT	CASSEYRNPNEKLFF
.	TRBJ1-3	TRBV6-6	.	TGTGCCAGCAGAGCCAGCTCTGGAAACACCATATATTTT	CASRASSGNTIYF
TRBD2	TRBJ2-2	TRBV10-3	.	TGTGCCATCAGTGGATTAGGTGGGAGGGCTACTACCGGGGAGCTGTTTTTT	CAISGLGGRATTGELFF
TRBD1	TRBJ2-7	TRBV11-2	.	TGTGCCAGCAGCTTGCATGACAGGGGATCCTACGAGCAGTACTTC	CASSLHDRGSYEQYF
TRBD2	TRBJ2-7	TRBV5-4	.	TGTGCCAGCAGCCCCGACCTTAGCGGGACCTCCTACGAGCAGTACTTC	CASSPDLSGTSYEQYF